This entry is about one T cell receptor beta chain. The germline CDR1 and CDR2 sequences are SGHTA and FQGTGA. V lost 5 bases, J lost 5 bases, and 12 bases lay in between. CDR3 length: 13 residues. Authors' methods: Cell counts per sample came from amplifying reference gene primers. Profiled with immunoSEQ multiplex PCR; TCRdb holds only in-frame clones, not every one. V, J and clone size derive from that table, while D and trimming were established from the DNA sequence. Among approximately 37,000 clones listed, roughly nine tenths were seen once. This entry belongs to a study of blood T cell repertoires in COVID-19. Turning to the study itself: COVID-19 samples, acute and convalescent, were from the United States, Italy and Spain. Sources were T cells, B-cell-depleted T cells, or PBMCs; the material itself was cDNA or gDNA.

The origin of this receptor is a man aged 50 or older with active COVID-19. Sample: peripheral blood. V is TRBV7-3 and J is TRBJ1-1, with a tentative D call TRBD1 (5 bases). CDR3 region: CASSLQGWTEAFF. The DNA for the CDR3 is TGTGCCAGCAGCCTCCAGGGATGGACTGAAGCTTTCTTT.